This T cell receptor beta chain was identified in a study of early T cells in non-severe SARS-CoV-2 infection. Study-wide context: It was bulk RNA from unsorted whole blood that was sequenced, and the chains were unpaired.

The sample holds many counts of this clonotype. Its target is not known. The CDR3 contains 16 residues. Trimming removed 3 bases at V and 2 bases at J, with 14 bases between. Germline V gives CDR1 MDHEN, CDR2 SYDVKM. Study-level findings and limits: Matches to VDJdb favored anti-spike CD8 responses and missed private and CD4 specificities.

Attached unique molecular identifiers marked individual cDNA molecules. One entry per CDR3 protein, called by TCRdb with MiXCR from the 5' RACE reads. The data show approximately 71,000 distinct CDR3 sequences, roughly 12% seen once. The sample consisted of whole blood, taken at baseline. This TCR was sampled from an adult who was a healthcare worker with PCR-confirmed SARS-CoV-2 infection or an uninfected control (not recorded which). The chain couples TRBV28 to TRBJ2-1; D may be TRBD2 (5 bases). The CDR3 bases are TGTGCCAGCAGTTTTCGTGGGCGCGGGCCCTACAATGAGCAGTTCTTC. Translated: CASSFRGRGPYNEQFF.